These 12 T cell receptor beta chains were sequenced from one sample in a study of Graves' ophthalmopathy and Graves' hyperthyroidism. RNA transcripts provided the template for amplifying TCR beta CDR3 regions. First-round RT-PCR with HTBI primers preceded a second-round multiplex PCR. TCRdb used MiXCR to reprocess the multiplex PCR reads, holding one entry per CDR3 protein. The data contain around 600,000 distinct CDR3 sequences, roughly 41% of them singletons. Material: peripheral blood. Source of these receptors: an adult man with Graves' ophthalmopathy.

The chain has TRBV29-1 and TRBJ1-2, with D perhaps TRBD1 (5 bases). Germline V CDR1 and CDR2: SQVTM, ANQGSEA. The CDR3 extends over 14 amino acids. V was shortened by 2 bases and J by 3 bases, with 13 bases between the two germline ends. The CDR3 region is CSVESKGLDYGYTF. The CDR3 DNA reads TGCAGCGTTGAATCTAAGGGGCTTGACTATGGCTACACCTTC.

This chain links TRBV15 with TRBJ1-1; 8 bases fit TRBD1. Looked up from germline, CDR1 is LNHNV and CDR2 is YYDKDF (reference sequence). V shed 0 bases, J shed 5 bases, and the junction held 5 bases outside the gene matches. CDR3 size: 15 residues. The CDR3 DNA reads TGTGCCACCAGCAGAGAACAGGGGGTAGAGACTGAAGCTTTCTTT. It translates to CATSREQGVETEAFF. Using reference TRBV15 and TRBJ1-1 for the parts outside the CDR3, the full variable domain is DAMVIQNPRYQVTQFGKPVTLSCSQTLNHNVMYWYQQKSSQAPKLLFHYYDKDFNNEADTPDNFQSRRPNTSFCFLDIRSPGLGDTAMYLCATSREQGVETEAFFGQGTRLTVV.

J is TRBJ1-1 and V is TRBV4-3; 7 bases match TRBD1. V shed 3 bases and J 2 bases; nucleotides not matched to a gene: 3. Germline lookup yields CDR1 LGHNA and CDR2 YSLEER. The CDR3 runs 14 residues. The CDR3 reads CASSQGQPNTEAFF. CDR3 nucleotide sequence: TGCGCCAGCAGCCAGGGACAGCCAAACACTGAAGCTTTCTTT.

The chain links TRBV20-1 to TRBJ2-7, with TRBD1 as a possible D gene (7 bases). This CDR3 contains 15 residues. The V end was cut by 2 bases, the J end by 0 bases, with 14 bases between. Germline V gene sequence: CDR1 DFQATT, CDR2 SNEGSKA (reference sequence). The CDR3 sequence: CSARSTGDSSYEQYF. In DNA form, the CDR3 reads TGCAGTGCTAGATCAACAGGGGACTCCTCCTACGAGCAGTACTTC.

This clonotype was recorded only once. This chain connects TRBV6-5 to TRBJ2-7; D not resolved. This CDR3 has 12 residues. Trimming took off 10 bases at V and 7 bases at J, with 17 bases between the two ends. The germline CDR1 and CDR2 sequences are MNHEY and SVGAGI. The CDR3 loop is CATGVNFKEQYF. The CDR3 bases are TGTGCCACCGGCGTAAACTTTAAGGAGCAGTACTTC.

In its sample, this clonotype was seen many times. The rearrangement links TRBV11-1 to TRBJ1-1; 8 bases align to TRBD1. The CDR3 has 14 residues. Trimming removed 8 bases from V and 4 bases from J; junction bases left unmatched: 9. Germline V lookup: CDR1 SGHAT, CDR2 FQDESV (reference sequence). DNA of the CDR3: TGTGCCAGCTTCTTTAACGACAGGGGCACTGAAGCTTTCTTT. Encoded protein: CASFFNDRGTEAFF.

In regard to this clonotype: This could be a read error, since a much larger clone is one nucleotide away. The V call is TRBV20-1, the J call TRBJ1-1, with D tentatively TRBD1 (5 bases). Germline V CDR1 and CDR2: DFQATT, SNEGSKA (reference sequence). The CDR3 consists of 15 residues. The V gene lost 1 base and the J gene lost 1 base, with 13 bases spanning the gap. The CDR3, as DNA: TGCAGTGCTAGAGGGGACTTGACGGGGAACACTGAAGCTTTCTTT. Translation gives CSARGDLTGNTEAFF.

The chain links TRBV29-1 to TRBJ1-1, with TRBD1 identical over 9 bases. V shed 6 bases, J shed 6 bases, and the junction held 5 bases outside the gene matches. There are 12 residues in the CDR3. Looked up from germline, CDR1 is SQVTM and CDR2 is ANQGSEA. CDR3 nucleotide sequence: TGCAGCGTCAGGACAGGGGAGGCTGAAGCTTTCTTT. Its protein is CSVRTGEAEAFF.

This chain joins TRBV30 and TRBJ1-2, with D hard to call. Trimming left V 4 bases short and J 14 bases short, with 17 bases between. From germline, CDR1 is GTSNPN and CDR2 SVGIG (reference sequence). CDR3 length equals 11 residues. Here the CDR3 DNA reads TGTGCCTGGACGGCTCGTTATGGCTTTACCTTC. The encoded protein is CAWTARYGFTF.

This clonotype was recorded many times. V is TRBV6-2 or TRBV6-3 and J is TRBJ1-5; possible D gene TRBD1, 6 bases. Trimming shortened V by 5 bases and J by 4 bases, and 15 bases separated the two germline ends. The CDR3 sequence is 15 residues long. Germline V gives CDR1 MNHEY, CDR2 SVGEGT. CDR3 nucleotides: TGTGCCAGCAGTCACTACCGGGACACTAATCAGCCCCAGCATTTT. It encodes CASSHYRDTNQPQHF.

This clonotype was seen a handful of times. V usage is TRBV7-2 and J usage is TRBJ1-5; no clear D gene. From germline, CDR1 is SGHTA and CDR2 FQGNSA. V was cut by 5 bases and J by 5 bases, with 19 bases left in between. The CDR3 contains 16 residues. This CDR3 reads CASSQGPAKGHQPQHF. The CDR3, as DNA: TGTGCCAGCAGCCAAGGACCGGCAAAGGGCCATCAGCCCCAGCATTTT. The whole variable domain, remainder taken from reference TRBV7-2 and TRBJ1-5, is GAGVSQSPSNKVTEKGKDVELRCDPISGHTALYWYRQSLGQGLEFLIYFQGNSAPDKSGLPSDRFSAERTGGSVSTLTIQRTQQEDSAVYLCASSQGPAKGHQPQHFGDGTRLSIL.

This clonotype was recorded a few times. The J gene is TRBJ2-7, the V gene TRBV7-3; 11 bases align to TRBD2. In germline, CDR1 is SGHTA, CDR2 FQGTGA. V shed 1 base and J 2 bases; nucleotides not matched to a gene: 1. The CDR3 extends over 15 amino acids. The CDR3 bases are TGTGCCAGCAGCTTAAGTAGCGGGGGGGCCTACGAGCAGTACTTC. As protein: CASSLSSGGAYEQYF.